The 15 T cell receptor beta chains listed next were all sequenced from one sample in a study of cytomegalovirus exposure and HLA in healthy donors (dated by TCRdb to about 2017). The library came from the immunoSEQ multiplex PCR assay. The multiplex PCR relied on a mix of 60 forward primers for TCR Vbeta segments and 13 reverse primers for TCR Jbeta segments. TCRdb provides this immuneACCESS table in a form limited to in-frame rearrangements. Some clones are lacking; in checked studies, under half of them reflect an unresolved V gene, and why the rest are absent is not known. The sample table lists 100,000 or so clones, 76% of them with a count of one. Of the sample, 3% to 4.5% is held by the ten largest clones. The sequencing sample was made of PBMCs. All receptors come from a woman aged 50 to 60 in good health and CMV-seropositive.

The chain employs TRBV11-2 and TRBJ1-2; D might be TRBD1 (6 bases). CDR3 size: 11 residues. Germline V gene data show CDR1 as SGHAT and CDR2 as FQNNGV. Between the trimmed V and J ends, which lost 4 bases and 8 bases, there was a span of 8 bases. CDR3 in amino acids: CASSSGQGYTF. The CDR3 DNA reads as TGTGCCAGCAGCTCGGGACAAGGCTACACCTTC.

This clone was counted a single time. The rearrangement joins TRBV9 to TRBJ1-1, with 11 bases lining up with TRBD1. Losses at the gene ends were 3 bases for V and 4 bases for J; bases not matched to a gene: 8. Germline CDR1 and CDR2: SGDLS and YYNGEE. CDR3 length: 16 amino acids. The CDR3, as DNA: TGTGCCAGCAGCGCCCGGCGGGACAGGGGGAGCACTGAAGCTTTCTTT. Its translation is CASSARRDRGSTEAFF. Together with reference TRBV9 and TRBJ1-1, the CDR3 gives the full variable domain: DSGVTQTPKHLITATGQRVTLRCSPRSGDLSVYWYQQSLDQGLQFLIQYYNGEERAKGNILERFSAQQFPDLHSELNLSSLELGDSALYFCASSARRDRGSTEAFFGQGTRLTVV.

This chain joins TRBV2 and TRBJ1-5; 10 bases line up with TRBD1. The V gene's germline CDR1 is SNHLY and CDR2 FYNNEI. The CDR3 consists of 15 residues. Unmatched junction bases numbered 10, after V lost 7 bases and J lost 7 bases. The CDR3 DNA is TGTGCCAGCACCTTGGGACAGGGGATTCTCCAGCCCCAGCATTTT. Its protein is CASTLGQGILQPQHF.

The chain uses TRBV11-2 and TRBJ2-5; tentative D call: TRBD1 (5 bases). Trimming removed 4 bases at V and 7 bases at J, with 22 bases between. Germline V lookup: CDR1 SGHAT, CDR2 FQNNGV. This CDR3 contains 16 residues. The CDR3 DNA reads as TGTGCCAGCAGCTCCACAACCCAGACAGTCCTGGGGACCCAGTACTTC. It encodes CASSSTTQTVLGTQYF.

The CDR3 is CASSFGFEPQHF. CDR3 DNA sequence: TGTGCCAGCAGCTTCGGGTTTGAGCCCCAGCATTTT. The chain recombines TRBV5-5 with TRBJ1-5; D unresolved. The CDR3 is made up of 12 amino acids. CDR1 is SGHKS and CDR2 is YYEKEE in the germline V gene (reference sequence). The V end was cut by 2 bases, the J end by 8 bases, with 8 bases between.

This clone was recorded a few times. The V and J genes are TRBV6-1 and TRBJ2-2; D may be TRBD2 (5 bases). V was trimmed by 6 bases and J by 7 bases, leaving 9 bases between them. CDR1 is MNHNS, CDR2 SASEGT, per germline. The CDR3 consists of 12 residues. CDR3 in DNA: TGTGCCAGCAGGAATAGCGTCGGGGAGCTGTTTTTT. Its translation: CASRNSVGELFF.

This clone was observed a few times. This CDR3 reads CASSTALGGAVGANVLTF. CDR3 DNA: TGTGCCAGCAGCACCGCTCTCGGGGGGGCAGTAGGGGCCAACGTCCTGACTTTC. The chain recombines TRBV2 with TRBJ2-6; 8 bases line up with TRBD2. Germline V lookup: CDR1 SNHLY, CDR2 FYNNEI. The CDR3 runs 18 residues. Trimming cost V 6 bases and J 4 bases; bases outside gene matches: 14.

The chain has TRBV23-1 and TRBJ1-5; D is possibly TRBD1 (6 bases). TRBV23-1 is given ORF status, its function remaining uncertain. Trimming stripped 4 bases from V and 0 bases from J, with 13 bases between. There are 16 residues in the CDR3. The CDR3 region has the DNA TGCGCCAGCAGTCTACGGGACATTTATAGCAATCAGCCCCAGCATTTT. Its translation: CASSLRDIYSNQPQHF.

V usage is TRBV5-1 and J usage is TRBJ1-4; 8 bases agree with TRBD1. V was pared by 3 bases and J by 7 bases, with 11 bases of the junction left unmatched. The CDR3 contains 16 residues. The germline gives CDR1 SGHRS, CDR2 YFSETQ. The CDR3 is CASSWGGRTGSEKLFF. The CDR3, as DNA: TGCGCCAGCAGCTGGGGGGGGCGGACAGGGAGTGAAAAACTGTTTTTT.

This sequence joins TRBV5-4 and TRBJ2-5; 7 bases map to TRBD1. This CDR3 is built from 15 residues. Germline CDR1 and CDR2: SGHNT and YYREEE (reference sequence). V lost 3 bases, J lost 5 bases, and 10 bases stayed unmatched. The CDR3 DNA sequence: TGTGCCAGCAGCTCGCCGACAGGGCTGAGGGAGACCCAGTACTTC. Its translation: CASSSPTGLRETQYF.

The V and J genes are TRBV28 and TRBJ1-3, with 8 nucleotides matching TRBD1. Trimming removed 2 bases from V and 0 bases from J; junction bases left unmatched: 9. Germline assignment: CDR1 MDHEN and CDR2 SYDVKM. The CDR3 contains 18 residues. Here the CDR3 DNA reads TGTGCCAGCAGTTTACTAGGACAGGGAATTACCTCTGGAAACACCATATATTTT. Its translation is CASSLLGQGITSGNTIYF. Full variable domain (rest looked up from reference TRBV28 and TRBJ1-3): DVKVTQSSRYLVKRTGEKVFLECVQDMDHENMFWYRQDPGLGLRLIYFSYDVKMKEKGDIPEGYSVSREKKERFSLILESASTNQTSMYLCASSLLGQGITSGNTIYFGEGSWLTVV.

V and J are TRBV18 and TRBJ1-1, with a tentative D call TRBD1 (5 bases). Germline CDR1 is KGHSH and CDR2 is LQKENI. This CDR3 contains 15 residues. V gave up 3 bases and J gave up 0 bases, with 11 bases separating them. The CDR3 loop reads CASSPRQRMNTEAFF. The CDR3 nucleotides are TGTGCCAGCTCACCCCGACAGAGAATGAACACTGAAGCTTTCTTT. Based on the CDR3 plus reference TRBV18 and TRBJ1-1, the full variable domain is NAGVMQNPRHLVRRRGQEARLRCSPMKGHSHVYWYRQLPEEGLKFMVYLQKENIIDESGMPKERFSAEFPKEGPSILRIQQVVRGDSAAYFCASSPRQRMNTEAFFGQGTRLTVV.

The chain employs TRBV5-1 and TRBJ2-1; 10 bases align to TRBD2. The germline CDR1 and CDR2 sequences are SGHRS and YFSETQ. Trimming cost V 5 bases and J 6 bases; bases outside gene matches: 5. This CDR3 region has 14 residues. This CDR3 reads CASRTSGTGNEQFF. CDR3 in DNA: TGCGCCAGCAGAACTAGCGGGACGGGCAATGAGCAGTTCTTC.

The V gene is TRBV9, the J gene TRBJ2-2, with a tentative D call TRBD2 (5 bases). V was clipped by 2 bases and J by 1 base, with 9 bases between them. In germline, CDR1 is SGDLS, CDR2 YYNGEE. This CDR3 contains 15 residues. The CDR3 sequence is CASSVGSRNTGELFF. The CDR3, as DNA: TGTGCCAGCAGCGTTGGGAGTCGGAACACCGGGGAGCTGTTTTTT. The full variable domain, its missing parts supplied by reference TRBV9 and TRBJ2-2, is DSGVTQTPKHLITATGQRVTLRCSPRSGDLSVYWYQQSLDQGLQFLIQYYNGEERAKGNILERFSAQQFPDLHSELNLSSLELGDSALYFCASSVGSRNTGELFFGEGSRLTVL.

The chain links TRBV2 to TRBJ1-1; a weak D match, TRBD1 (6 bases). Per germline, CDR1 SNHLY and CDR2 FYNNEI. The CDR3 has 15 amino acids. V was cut by 8 bases and J by 1 base, with 17 bases left in between. CDR3 nucleotides: TGTGCCAGCTTAGTCGACCAGGGGACGAACACTGAAGCTTTCTTT. This translates into CASLVDQGTNTEAFF.